By its share, the clone carrying this T cell receptor beta chain is medium-sized (0.01 to 0.1%). Its antigen is not identified. This beta chain was picked up by a library intended for alpha chains and is off target, so its count carries little meaning. The length of the CDR3 is 14 residues. CDR1 is MGHRA, CDR2 YSYEKL, per germline. The trim removed 0 bases at V and 7 bases at J, leaving 3 bases unmatched. Individual TCR cDNA molecules each bore their own unique molecular identifier. TCRdb processed the 5' RACE reads anew with MiXCR; each CDR3 protein has one entry. This table holds roughly 7,000 distinct CDR3 sequences, approximately 15% found once. Noted time point: sample taken at primary tumor resection. No cell sorting; template was whole RNA from tumor, lung tissue or PBMC. These data come from a study of spatial heterogeneity in lung cancer. Study results and limitations: Intratumoral expanded alpha and beta TCR counts were found to track tumor mutation counts.

The sequenced sample was lung tumor tissue, obtained at surgery. The clonotype was recovered from a male donor with early-stage non-small cell lung cancer. The rearrangement uses TRBV4-1 and TRBJ1-2; 9 bases are shared with TRBD1. CDR3 nucleotide sequence: TGCGCCAGCAGCCAAGAAATGACAGGGGGTGGCTACACCTTC. Protein product: CASSQEMTGGGYTF.